Shown below are 21 T cell receptor beta chains from a single sample sequenced in a study of shared clonotypes between healthy human individuals. Sequencing was performed with immunoSEQ multiplex PCR; in TCRdb, only in-frame clones are kept and a portion is missing. Among 2 million to 3 million clones, roughly 93% were seen once, and the ten largest hold 0.35% to 0.45%. Sequenced input: naive CD4+ T cells from PBMCs. Subset specified: CD45RA+ positively selected. The receptors derive from a man younger than 30 in good health. Some clones in this sample may be carry-over from other donors' samples.

Only one count was recorded for this clone. The J gene is TRBJ2-7, the V gene TRBV6-5; D assignment may be TRBD1 or TRBD2 (7 bases each). CDR3 length: 14 amino acids. Germline CDR1 and CDR2: MNHEY and SVGAGI. Trimming removed 10 bases at V and 2 bases at J, with 18 bases between. The CDR3 region is CATSSSGTAYEQYF. The CDR3, as DNA: TGTGCCACCTCCTCAAGCGGGACAGCCTACGAGCAGTACTTC.

This rearrangement joins TRBV10-3 to TRBJ2-3; D is unresolved. Germline V gene data show CDR1 as ENHRY and CDR2 as SYGVKD. The V and J ends lost 4 bases and 0 bases respectively, with 11 bases between them. There are 15 residues in the CDR3. The CDR3 nucleotides read TGTGCCATCAGTGTTCGCGGACCAAGCACAGATACGCAGTATTTT. This gives the protein CAISVRGPSTDTQYF.

DNA of the CDR3: TGCGCCAGCAGCTTGGCGGAGGTCTCCTACGAGCAGTACTTC. Translating it yields CASSLAEVSYEQYF. The chain recombines TRBV5-1 with TRBJ2-7, with D perhaps matching TRBD2 (5 bases). With 0 bases removed from V and 0 bases from J, the gap between germline ends came to 7 bases. Germline CDR1 reads SGHRS; CDR2 reads YFSETQ. The CDR3 contains 14 residues.

In its sample, this clone was seen a few times. This chain links TRBV28 with TRBJ1-5; D possibly corresponds to TRBD1 (5 bases). Germline-derived CDR1 and CDR2 are MDHEN and SYDVKM. The CDR3 extends over 13 amino acids. V was shortened by 8 bases and J by 7 bases, with 15 bases between the two germline ends. The CDR3 protein is CASRGDLKQPQHF. CDR3 sequence (DNA): TGTGCCAGCCGCGGGGACTTGAAGCAGCCCCAGCATTTT.

The chain uses TRBV4-3 and TRBJ2-3; weak D call: TRBD2 (6 bases). Germline lookup yields CDR1 LGHNA and CDR2 YSLEER. The V end lost 1 base, the J end lost 3 bases, and 17 bases lay between the germline ends. CDR3 length: 17 amino acids. Written as DNA, the CDR3 is TGCGCCAGCAGCCAAGCAAGGTTGGGCGGGATGACAGATACGCAGTATTTT. Translating it yields CASSQARLGGMTDTQYF.

This chain links TRBV5-8 with TRBJ2-5; maybe TRBD1 (6 bases). V gave up 0 bases and J gave up 5 bases, with 17 bases separating them. CDR3 size: 16 residues. Germline CDR1 is SGHTS and CDR2 is YDEGEE. CDR3 sequence reads: CASSLATGRGGETQYF. In DNA form, the CDR3 reads TGTGCCAGCAGCTTGGCAACGGGCAGGGGCGGTGAGACCCAGTACTTC.

CDR3 sequence reads: CASSANRVENTEAFF. CDR3 DNA sequence: TGTGCCAGCAGCGCGAACAGGGTAGAGAACACTGAAGCTTTCTTT. The J gene is TRBJ1-1, the V gene TRBV5-4; D may be TRBD1 (6 bases). Looked up from germline, CDR1 is SGHNT and CDR2 is YYREEE (reference sequence). The CDR3 is made up of 15 amino acids. With 4 bases removed from V and 1 base from J, the gap between germline ends came to 14 bases.

This chain connects TRBV6-5 to TRBJ2-5; 9 nucleotides agree with TRBD2. Trimming removed 6 bases from V and 1 base from J; junction bases left unmatched: 6. From germline, CDR1 is MNHEY and CDR2 SVGAGI. The CDR3 is 15 residues long. For the CDR3, the DNA is TGTGCCAGCAGCCGCGGGGGGGGACGCCAAGAGACCCAGTACTTC. Translation: CASSRGGGRQETQYF.

This rearrangement joins TRBV18 to TRBJ2-3; D may be TRBD2 (6 bases). CDR1 is KGHSH and CDR2 is LQKENI in the germline V gene. V dropped 3 bases and J dropped 11 bases, with 12 bases sitting between them. The length of the CDR3 is 12 residues. In nucleotides, the CDR3 is TGTGCCAGCTCACCGGCACTAGCAGAGCAGTATTTT. Translating it yields CASSPALAEQYF.

The gene calls are TRBV7-2 and TRBJ2-7; 10 bases match TRBD2. In germline, CDR1 is SGHTA, CDR2 FQGNSA. The CDR3 runs 15 residues. After removal of 8 bases from V and 3 bases from J, the junction contained 10 bases not matched to a gene. The CDR3 protein is CASQEGSGRSYEQYF. In DNA form, the CDR3 reads TGTGCCAGCCAGGAGGGTAGCGGGAGGAGCTACGAGCAGTACTTC.

V gene TRBV7-4 combines with J gene TRBJ1-4; D possibly corresponds to TRBD1 (5 bases). This CDR3 has 16 amino acids. The ends were cut back, 7 bases at V and 0 bases at J, with 15 bases in the middle. Germline V gives CDR1 SGHVT, CDR2 SQSDAQ. CDR3: CASKRRGDTTNEKLFF. In nucleotides, the CDR3 is TGTGCCAGCAAGAGGAGAGGGGATACAACTAATGAAAAACTGTTTTTT. Supplemented by reference TRBV7-4 and TRBJ1-4, the full variable domain reads GAGVSQSPRYKVAKRGRDVALRCDSISGHVTLYWYRQTLGQGSEVLTYSQSDAQRDKSGRPSGRFSAERPERSVSTLKIQRTEQGDSAVYLCASKRRGDTTNEKLFFGSGTQLSVL.

This clone was recorded once. The chain combines TRBV28 with TRBJ1-5; D gene unclear. Looked up from germline, CDR1 is MDHEN and CDR2 is SYDVKM. The CDR3 contains 14 residues. V shed 5 bases and J shed 1 base, with 9 bases lying between them. The CDR3, as DNA: TGTGCCAGCAGTCGGGGTCGAAGCAATCAGCCCCAGCATTTT. This codes for CASSRGRSNQPQHF. The entire variable domain, with the rest obtained from reference TRBV28 and TRBJ1-5, is as follows: DVKVTQSSRYLVKRTGEKVFLECVQDMDHENMFWYRQDPGLGLRLIYFSYDVKMKEKGDIPEGYSVSREKKERFSLILESASTNQTSMYLCASSRGRSNQPQHFGDGTRLSIL.

This clone has a single count. The V gene is TRBV6-6, the J gene TRBJ1-4; 7 nucleotides line up with TRBD1. The CDR3 totals 15 residues. The junction had 12 bases not matched to a gene; V was cut back by 6 bases and J by 8 bases. CDR1 is MNHNY, CDR2 SVGAGI, per germline (reference sequence). CDR3 DNA sequence: TGTGCCAGCAGAGAGGGACAGATAGTTAGGGAAAAACTGTTTTTT. Translated: CASREGQIVREKLFF.

The J gene is TRBJ1-1, the V gene TRBV18; the match to TRBD1 covers 10 bases. The ends lost 2 bases at V and 1 base at J; junction bases unmatched: 7. The CDR3 runs to 17 residues. Germline V CDR1 and CDR2: KGHSH, LQKENI. DNA of the CDR3: TGTGCCAGCTCACCATCGACAGGGGGCATGGGGAACACTGAAGCTTTCTTT. It encodes CASSPSTGGMGNTEAFF.

The genes are TRBV9 and TRBJ2-1; the D gene could be TRBD1 or TRBD2 (5 bases each). The germline CDR1 and CDR2 sequences are SGDLS and YYNGEE. The CDR3 has 15 amino acids. The V end lost 0 bases, the J end lost 4 bases, and 11 bases lay between the germline ends. The CDR3 region is CASSVAGPGYNEQFF. The CDR3 DNA reads as TGTGCCAGCAGCGTAGCAGGGCCGGGGTACAATGAGCAGTTCTTC. The full variable domain, completed using reference TRBV9 and TRBJ2-1, is DSGVTQTPKHLITATGQRVTLRCSPRSGDLSVYWYQQSLDQGLQFLIQYYNGEERAKGNILERFSAQQFPDLHSELNLSSLELGDSALYFCASSVAGPGYNEQFFGPGTRLTVL.

Concerning this clone: The same CDR3 arises from other DNA sequences in this sample as well. The V call is TRBV18, the J call TRBJ1-5; D possibly corresponds to TRBD1 (5 bases). The CDR3 length is 13 residues. The V gene lost 6 bases and the J gene lost 1 base, with 7 bases spanning the gap. Per germline, CDR1 KGHSH and CDR2 LQKENI. The CDR3 loop reads CASSRDSNQPQHF. The DNA of the CDR3 is TGTGCCAGCTCGCGGGACAGCAATCAGCCCCAGCATTTT.

The J gene is TRBJ2-7, the V gene TRBV6-7; 10 nucleotides align to TRBD2. TRBV6-7 falls under the ORF class, with uncertain function. The ends lost 8 bases at V and 1 base at J; junction bases unmatched: 17. The CDR3 sequence is 18 residues long. The CDR3 reads CASPRGLAGGRSSYEQYF. CDR3 nucleotides: TGTGCCAGCCCGAGAGGCTTAGCGGGAGGCCGATCATCCTACGAGCAGTACTTC.

The chain joins TRBV4-2 to TRBJ1-5; TRBD1 matches 7 bases. J gave up 0 bases and V 3 bases, and 5 bases lay outside the gene matches. CDR3 size: 16 residues. Germline V CDR1 and CDR2: LGHNA, YNFKEQ. The CDR3 nucleotides read TGTGCCAGCAGCCACCCCGGGACAGATAGCAATCAGCCCCAGCATTTT. Translating it yields CASSHPGTDSNQPQHF.

The CDR3 coding sequence is TGTGCCAGCAGCCAGATGGCCGGGCAGATGAACACTGAAGCTTTCTTT. Its protein product is CASSQMAGQMNTEAFF. The rearrangement uses TRBV14 and TRBJ1-1; D gene unclear. The CDR3 spans 16 residues. Trimming stripped 3 bases from V and 0 bases from J, with 14 bases between. Germline CDR1 and CDR2: SGHDN and FVKESK.

The J gene is TRBJ1-1, the V gene TRBV20-1; D call uncertain. This CDR3 is built from 11 residues. Trimming shortened V by 1 base and J by 7 bases, and 7 bases separated the two germline ends. The germline gives CDR1 DFQATT, CDR2 SNEGSKA (reference sequence). This CDR3 is CSARGQIEAFF. CDR3 DNA: TGCAGTGCTAGAGGGCAGATTGAAGCTTTCTTT.

CDR3 coding DNA: TGTGCCAGCAGCTTTATCACAGGGGGCTTGGACTATGGCTACACCTTC. Protein sequence: CASSFITGGLDYGYTF. This chain joins TRBV5-8 and TRBJ1-2; 9 positions agree with TRBD1. V dropped 2 bases and J dropped 3; count of bases not matched to a gene: 8. CDR3 size: 16 residues. Germline CDR1 is SGHTS and CDR2 is YDEGEE.